This T cell receptor (beta chain) was documented in a study of T cells in Graves' hyperthyroidism and ophthalmopathy. Overall study findings and caveats: Among clonotypes expanded in thyroid above 0.001, most were also found in blood.

Authors of the study amplified TCR beta CDR3 regions from RNA transcripts. Using the HTBI primer set, a first-round RT-PCR was run on the TCR CDR3. One entry per CDR3 protein results from TCRdb running MiXCR on the multiplex PCR reads. The sample has about 95,000 distinct CDR3 sequences; 35% to 45% are singletons. Stable disease denoted Graves' hyperthyroidism without ophthalmopathy progression within 18 months. Exclusion criteria comprised uncontrolled infection, other autoimmune disease, pregnancy or lactation. Germline V gene data show CDR1 as MNHEY and CDR2 as SMNVEV (reference sequence). This CDR3 has 11 amino acids. Trimming left V 3 bases short and J 10 bases short, with 8 bases between. To note about this clonotype: What it binds is unknown.

The chain links TRBV27 to TRBJ2-3, with D perhaps TRBD2 (5 bases). The specimen was peripheral blood or thyroid tissue (not recorded which). The sequence came from a woman aged 30 to 39 with Graves' hyperthyroidism. The CDR3: CASSFGDAQYF. The CDR3 DNA is TGTGCCAGCAGTTTCGGGGATGCGCAGTATTTT.